This TCR beta chain was documented in a study of blood T cell repertoires in COVID-19. In its sample, this clone was seen once. Assay used: immunoSEQ multiplex PCR; TCRdb lists only in-frame clones, some missing. This sample has a few hundred thousand clones, with approximately 90% found just once. The V segment lost 7 bases and the J segment 0 bases; nucleotides outside the gene matches: 8. The CDR3 contains 15 residues. In germline, CDR1 is LNHDA, CDR2 SQIVND (reference sequence). The receptor was isolated from a woman in her 40s who had been exposed to COVID-19. The chain joins TRBV19 to TRBJ2-7, with TRBD1 identical over 8 bases. The source material was PBMCs or T cells enriched from blood (not recorded which). CDR3 amino acids: CASKRTGISSYEQYF. The CDR3 DNA reads as TGTGCCAGTAAAAGGACAGGGATAAGCTCCTACGAGCAGTACTTC. Using reference TRBV19 and TRBJ2-7 for the parts outside the CDR3, the full variable domain is DGGITQSPKYLFRKEGQNVTLSCEQNLNHDAMYWYRQDPGQGLRLIYYSQIVNDFQKGDIAEGYSVSREKKESFPLTVTSAQKNPTAFYLCASKRTGISSYEQYFGPGTRLTVT.